This TCR beta chain was recorded in a study of blood T cell repertoires in COVID-19. Study-wide background: Samples representing acute and convalescent COVID-19 were sourced from the United States, Italy and Spain.

The CDR3 extends over 16 amino acids. Germline CDR1 and CDR2: KGHDR and SFDVKD. V shed 7 bases, J shed 9 bases, and the junction held 12 bases outside the gene matches. Per the original data handling: Nucleated cell counts were estimated from reference gene primer amplification. Profiling relied on immunoSEQ multiplex PCR, and the TCRdb table lists in-frame clones only, not all of them. The V and J calls and clone size come from that table; D and trimming were worked out from the DNA. The sample carries fewer than 400,000 clones, about 87% recorded once. This clonotype was sampled from a human donor in a cohort sampled during active COVID-19. What was sequenced was peripheral blood. The V gene is TRBV24-1, the J gene TRBJ2-1; TRBD2 matches at 12 bases. The CDR3 coding sequence is TGTGCCACCAGGGCTAGCGGGAGGGCCCTGGGTGGTGAGCAGTTCTTC. It encodes CATRASGRALGGEQFF.